These 12 T cell receptor beta chains came from one sample sequenced in a study of Ad26.COV2.S vaccination and SARS-CoV-2 variants. TCRdb's copy holds only in-frame clones and misses some; the assay was immunoSEQ multiplex PCR. The repertoire consists of 350,000 to 450,000 clones, with around 90% occurring once and the leading ten covering 3.9%. This specimen was peripheral blood, taken after recovery from COVID-19. The receptors were gathered from a human donor who had recovered from COVID-19.

The chain employs TRBV7-3 and TRBJ2-1; no clear D gene. This CDR3 comprises 13 residues. Trimming removed 5 bases at V and 7 bases at J, with 12 bases between. Germline V lookup: CDR1 SGHTA, CDR2 FQGTGA. CDR3 in amino acids: CASSPARRNEQFF. CDR3 coding DNA: TGTGCCAGCAGCCCTGCCCGGCGGAATGAGCAGTTCTTC.

This sequence joins TRBV10-1 and TRBJ1-2; TRBD1 aligns across 8 bases. Germline lookup yields CDR1 WNHNN and CDR2 SYGVQD (reference sequence). This CDR3 comprises 13 residues. V gave up 5 bases and J gave up 4 bases; unmatched junction bases: 3. DNA of the CDR3: TGCGCCAGCAGTCATGACAGGGGCTATGGCTACACCTTC. Protein product: CASSHDRGYGYTF.

As DNA, the CDR3 is TGTGCCAGCAGAGAAACACTAGCCGCCACAGATACGCAGTATTTT. This encodes CASRETLAATDTQYF. This chain uses TRBV2 with TRBJ2-3; a possible D gene is TRBD2 (6 bases). Looked up from germline, CDR1 is SNHLY and CDR2 is FYNNEI. There are 15 residues in the CDR3. Trimming removed 6 bases from V and 2 bases from J, with 15 bases in between.

This CDR3 reads CASSPSGGGNSPLHF. The CDR3 nucleotides are TGTGCCAGCAGTCCATCAGGGGGAGGTAATTCACCCCTCCACTTT. The chain joins TRBV27 to TRBJ1-6; 7 positions agree with TRBD1. The trim removed 5 bases at V and 6 bases at J, leaving 7 bases unmatched. The CDR3 consists of 15 residues. Germline values: CDR1 MNHEY, CDR2 SMNVEV (reference sequence).

This clone was picked up a small number of times. The J gene is TRBJ1-6, the V gene TRBV7-9; 9 bases are shared with TRBD1. The CDR3 contains 17 residues. Germline V gene sequence: CDR1 SEHNR, CDR2 FQNEAQ (reference sequence). J was trimmed by 9 bases and V by 0 bases; bases with no gene match: 9. The CDR3 DNA follows: TGTGCCAGCAGCTTAGCCACAGGGGGCGCAAGGCGTTCACCCCTCCACTTT. Translated: CASSLATGGARRSPLHF. Full variable domain (outside the CDR3, taken from reference TRBV7-9 and TRBJ1-6): DTGVSQNPRHKITKRGQNVTFRCDPISEHNRLYWYRQTLGQGPEFLTYFQNEAQLEKSRLLSDRFSAERPKGSFSTLEIQRTEQGDSAMYLCASSLATGGARRSPLHFGNGTRLTVT.

CDR3: CASSLVGGRGVYNSPLHF. The CDR3 region has the DNA TGTGCCAGCAGCTTGGTGGGGGGGCGTGGAGTCTATAATTCACCCCTCCACTTT. The chain recombines TRBV5-4 with TRBJ1-6; TRBD1 is a possible D gene (6 bases). The CDR3 is 18 residues long. Between the trimmed V and J ends, which lost 0 bases and 3 bases, there was a span of 16 bases. CDR1 is SGHNT and CDR2 is YYREEE in the germline V gene (reference sequence). The variable domain in full, completed from reference TRBV5-4 and TRBJ1-6, reads ETGVTQSPTHLIKTRGQQVTLRCSSQSGHNTVSWYQQALGQGPQFIFQYYREEENGRGNFPPRFSGLQFPNYSSELNVNALELDDSALYLCASSLVGGRGVYNSPLHFGNGTRLTVT.

The rearrangement uses TRBV6-5 and TRBJ2-2; 9 bases are shared with TRBD1. The trim removed 5 bases at V and 5 bases at J, leaving 3 bases unmatched. This CDR3 is built from 14 residues. The germline V gene has CDR1 MNHEY and CDR2 SVGAGI. CDR3 residues: CASSQDRGTGELFF. The CDR3 nucleotides read TGTGCCAGCAGTCAGGACAGGGGTACCGGGGAGCTGTTTTTT.

Here the CDR3 reads CASSLQGDTEAFF. DNA for the CDR3: TGTGCCAGCAGTCTTCAGGGGGACACTGAAGCTTTCTTT. This rearrangement joins TRBV6-2 or TRBV6-3 to TRBJ1-1; 7 nucleotides align to TRBD1. This CDR3 has 13 amino acids. Germline CDR1 and CDR2: MNHEY and SVGEGT. V shed 5 bases and J 3 bases; nucleotides not matched to a gene: 3.

The V gene is TRBV6-6, the J gene TRBJ1-4; 10 nucleotides line up with TRBD1. Trimming cost V 2 bases and J 7 bases; bases outside gene matches: 4. This CDR3 contains 15 residues. Per germline, CDR1 MNHNY and CDR2 SVGAGI (reference sequence). Written as DNA, the CDR3 is TGTGCCAGCAGTTACACCCGGGACAGGGGTGAAAAACTGTTTTTT. Translated: CASSYTRDRGEKLFF.

The chain employs TRBV5-4 and TRBJ2-1; TRBD2 aligns across 14 bases. J lost 10 bases, V lost 0 bases, and 3 bases had no gene match. Looked up from germline, CDR1 is SGHNT and CDR2 is YYREEE (reference sequence). The CDR3 spans 15 residues. This CDR3 reads CASSLGGLAGGEQFF. The CDR3 DNA sequence: TGTGCCAGCAGCTTGGGCGGACTAGCGGGGGGAGAGCAGTTCTTC.

The chain carries TRBV9 and TRBJ1-1; no clear D. The CDR3 runs 14 residues. Germline CDR1 is SGDLS and CDR2 is YYNGEE. V was trimmed by 3 bases and J by 4 bases, leaving 13 bases between them. The CDR3 loop is CASSARGRVTEAFF. The CDR3 coding sequence is TGTGCCAGCAGCGCTCGAGGGAGGGTCACTGAAGCTTTCTTT.

The chain links TRBV10-3 to TRBJ1-4, with unresolved D. CDR1 and CDR2 from the germline V gene are ENHRY and SYGVKD. The CDR3 contains 15 residues. The V gene lost 0 bases and the J gene lost 4 bases, with 9 bases spanning the gap. This chain's CDR3 is CAISESEGGNEKLFF. DNA of the CDR3: TGTGCCATCAGTGAGTCGGAGGGTGGTAATGAAAAACTGTTTTTT.